This T cell receptor (beta chain) was documented in a study of cytomegalovirus exposure and HLA in healthy donors. The CDR3 is made up of 15 amino acids. V lost 0 bases and J 3 bases, leaving 10 bases between the germline ends. Germline V lookup: CDR1 SGHAT, CDR2 FQNNGV. Using immunoSEQ multiplex PCR, the repertoire was profiled, and TCRdb retains in-frame clones only, with some absent. This table holds tens of thousands of clones, approximately 91% found once. The sequencing sample was made of PBMCs. The clonotype originates from a young man in good health and CMV-seronegative. V is TRBV11-2 and J is TRBJ2-3, with no clear D. For the CDR3, the DNA is TGTGCCAGCAGCTTAGATGGGCTTTGGACAGATACGCAGTATTTT. Protein: CASSLDGLWTDTQYF.